Shown below are 31 T cell receptor beta chains from a single sample sequenced in a study of Ad26.COV2.S vaccination and SARS-CoV-2 variants. Treatment in this sample: around 19 received Ad26.COV2.S at low or high dose, single or two shots; several received placebo; per-sample allocation not given. Sample collection was performed on day 63 after the first vaccine or placebo injection. Sequencing used immunoSEQ multiplex PCR; TCRdb keeps in-frame clones, though not all of them. The data contain roughly 500,000 clones, roughly nine tenths of them singletons. The sample here was peripheral blood, taken in a trial of Ad26.COV2.S vaccine versus placebo. Receptors were obtained from a person aged 18-65 years who received the Ad26.COV2.S COVID-19 vaccine or a placebo.

This clone came up once. Other DNA sequences in this sample translate to the same CDR3. The V gene is TRBV28, the J gene TRBJ1-3; unclear D gene. The germline V gene has CDR1 MDHEN and CDR2 SYDVKM. There are 15 residues in the CDR3. Trimming took off 1 base at V and 4 bases at J, with 11 bases between the two ends. DNA of the CDR3: TGTGCCAGCAGTTTATTAGGGTTGGGAGGAAACACCATATATTTT. Translating gives CASSLLGLGGNTIYF.

This chain links TRBV12-3 or TRBV12-4 with TRBJ2-3; D gene uncertain. Trimming left V 3 bases short and J 6 bases short, with 7 bases between. The CDR3 sequence is 12 residues long. The CDR3 region is CASSFPHDTQYF. DNA for the CDR3: TGTGCCAGCAGTTTTCCTCACGATACGCAGTATTTT.

This clone was seen a single time. The CDR3, as DNA: TGTGCCAGCAGTATAGCGGGGTGGCCGTTCTTC. As protein: CASSIAGWPFF. V usage is TRBV11-3 and J usage is TRBJ2-1; TRBD2 agrees at 8 bases. With 6 bases clipped from V and 15 bases from J, the junction kept 7 bases outside the gene matches. Germline V CDR1 and CDR2: SGHNT, YENEEA. The length of the CDR3 is 11 residues.

The chain joins TRBV7-2 to TRBJ2-7; possibly TRBD1 or TRBD2 for D (5 bases each). The V gene lost 5 bases and the J gene lost 0 bases, with 14 bases spanning the gap. Germline CDR1 and CDR2: SGHTA and FQGNSA. This CDR3 contains 15 residues. CDR3 loop: CASSPRTGTSYEQYF. CDR3 bases: TGTGCCAGCAGCCCCCGGACCGGGACCTCCTACGAGCAGTACTTC. Based on the CDR3 plus reference TRBV7-2 and TRBJ2-7, the full variable domain is GAGVSQSPSNKVTEKGKDVELRCDPISGHTALYWYRQSLGQGLEFLIYFQGNSAPDKSGLPSDRFSAERTGGSVSTLTIQRTQQEDSAVYLCASSPRTGTSYEQYFGPGTRLTVT.

The CDR3: CATSDLAPNTGELFF. In nucleotides, the CDR3 is TGTGCCACCAGTGATTTGGCACCCAACACCGGGGAGCTGTTTTTT. The chain combines TRBV24-1 with TRBJ2-2; D is undetermined. The CDR3 length is 15 residues. V dropped 0 bases and J dropped 2 bases, with 6 bases sitting between them. Germline loops: CDR1 KGHDR, CDR2 SFDVKD.

The gene calls are TRBV28 and TRBJ1-4; D is perhaps TRBD1 (5 bases). The CDR3 is made up of 16 amino acids. V was clipped by 6 bases and J by 11 bases, with 25 bases between them. Germline V gives CDR1 MDHEN, CDR2 SYDVKM. CDR3 region: CASRILYGQGVGKLFF. The DNA of the CDR3 is TGTGCCAGCAGGATTTTGTATGGGCAGGGTGTGGGGAAACTGTTTTTT.

Only a few counts were recorded for this clone. J is TRBJ2-1 and V is TRBV9; TRBD1 matches 7 bases. The length of the CDR3 is 14 residues. CDR1 SGDLS and CDR2 YYNGEE come from the germline V gene. V lost 3 bases, J lost 10 bases, and 10 bases stayed unmatched. CDR3 protein: CASSDTGVGDEQFF. CDR3 bases: TGTGCCAGCAGCGATACAGGGGTTGGGGACGAGCAGTTCTTC. The full variable domain, in which reference TRBV9 and TRBJ2-1 provide the parts outside the CDR3, is DSGVTQTPKHLITATGQRVTLRCSPRSGDLSVYWYQQSLDQGLQFLIQYYNGEERAKGNILERFSAQQFPDLHSELNLSSLELGDSALYFCASSDTGVGDEQFFGPGTRLTVL.

This clone was counted a single time. This rearrangement joins TRBV5-6 to TRBJ2-1; 7 bases map to TRBD1. Germline trimming cut 8 bases from V and 4 bases from J; bases unmatched to any gene: 6. The CDR3 runs to 13 residues. Germline V lookup: CDR1 SGHDT, CDR2 YYEEEE. CDR3 protein: CASCRDRYNEQFF. For the CDR3, the DNA is TGTGCCAGTTGCCGGGACAGATACAATGAGCAGTTCTTC.

The rearrangement joins TRBV30 to TRBJ2-7; TRBD1 matches at 7 bases. There are 14 residues in the CDR3. The V and J ends lost 3 bases and 2 bases, in that order; junction bases with no gene match: 7. Germline values: CDR1 GTSNPN, CDR2 SVGIG (reference sequence). The DNA of the CDR3 is TGTGCCTGGAGCGCAAGGGACAGACCCTACGAGCAGTACTTC. Encoded protein: CAWSARDRPYEQYF.

The J gene is TRBJ2-2, the V gene TRBV10-3; no definite D call. The CDR3 runs 12 residues. Looked up from germline, CDR1 is ENHRY and CDR2 is SYGVKD. The V and J ends lost 3 bases and 6 bases respectively, with 5 bases between them. The CDR3 coding sequence is TGTGCCATCAGTGATGGGCCCGGGGAGCTGTTTTTT. This translates into CAISDGPGELFF.

The J gene is TRBJ1-4, the V gene TRBV6-5; 9 nucleotides match TRBD1. From germline, CDR1 is MNHEY and CDR2 SVGAGI. The V segment lost 6 bases and the J segment 8 bases; nucleotides outside the gene matches: 10. This CDR3 has 15 amino acids. In nucleotides, the CDR3 is TGTGCCAGCAGCTCACCGGGACAGGGATTCGAAAAACTGTTTTTT. Its protein is CASSSPGQGFEKLFF.

This clone was picked up one time. The V gene is TRBV24-1, the J gene TRBJ2-7; maybe TRBD1 (6 bases). Germline V gene data show CDR1 as KGHDR and CDR2 as SFDVKD. Trimming removed 2 bases at V and 3 bases at J, with 22 bases between. The CDR3 runs 18 residues. CDR3 amino acids: CATSDSQVGTRGVYEQYF. For the CDR3, the DNA is TGTGCCACCAGTGATTCCCAAGTAGGGACAAGGGGAGTCTACGAGCAGTACTTC.

The chain employs TRBV6-6 and TRBJ2-7; maybe TRBD2 (6 bases). This CDR3 spans 14 amino acids. Trimming stripped 2 bases from V and 6 bases from J, with 14 bases between. The germline V gene encodes CDR1 MNHNY and CDR2 SVGAGI (reference sequence). The CDR3 here is CASSYGAGGLEQYV. The CDR3 nucleotides are TGTGCCAGCAGTTACGGAGCAGGAGGGCTCGAGCAGTACGTC.

The count of this clone is one. This sequence joins TRBV12-3 or TRBV12-4 and TRBJ2-7; weak D call: TRBD2 (6 bases). The V end lost 3 bases, the J end lost 6 bases, and 9 bases lay between the germline ends. This CDR3 is built from 12 residues. CDR3 in DNA: TGTGCCAGCAGTTTCGGGGGTATCGAGCAGTACGTC. Translation: CASSFGGIEQYV.

This chain uses TRBV7-6 with TRBJ1-4; D is uncertain. CDR3 length equals 14 residues. CDR1 and CDR2 from the germline V gene are SGHVS and FNYEAQ. V was clipped by 4 bases and J by 11 bases, with 17 bases between them. The CDR3 protein is CASSSTVGNLKLFF. The CDR3 nucleotides read TGTGCCAGCAGCTCCACCGTGGGCAACCTTAAACTGTTTTTT. Full variable domain (missing parts from reference TRBV7-6 and TRBJ1-4): GAGVSQSPRYKVTKRGQDVALRCDPISGHVSLYWYRQALGQGPEFLTYFNYEAQQDKSGLPNDRFSAERPEGSISTLTIQRTEQRDSAMYRCASSSTVGNLKLFFGSGTQLSVL.

The chain recombines TRBV27 with TRBJ1-1; D is unclear. In germline, CDR1 is MNHEY, CDR2 SMNVEV (reference sequence). The V end lost 1 base, the J end lost 3 bases, and 6 bases lay between the germline ends. The CDR3 runs to 13 residues. CDR3 coding DNA: TGTGCCAGCAGTTTATGGGGAGACACTGAAGCTTTCTTT. It translates to CASSLWGDTEAFF.

The chain is built from TRBV7-6 and TRBJ1-4, with 11 nucleotides matching TRBD1. With 5 bases clipped from V and 5 bases from J, the junction kept 1 base outside the gene matches. Germline CDR1 and CDR2: SGHVS and FNYEAQ. The CDR3 runs to 14 residues. CDR3 sequence: CASSRDRGNEKLFF. CDR3 DNA sequence: TGTGCCAGCAGCCGGGACAGGGGGAATGAAAAACTGTTTTTT.

The chain is built from TRBV9 and TRBJ1-5; no definite D call. Germline lookup yields CDR1 SGDLS and CDR2 YYNGEE. The V gene lost 3 bases and the J gene lost 9 bases, with 13 bases spanning the gap. The length of the CDR3 is 13 residues. The CDR3 is CASSAHTLGPQHF. The DNA of the CDR3 is TGTGCCAGCAGCGCACATACACTGGGGCCCCAGCATTTT. Full variable domain (outside the CDR3, taken from reference TRBV9 and TRBJ1-5): DSGVTQTPKHLITATGQRVTLRCSPRSGDLSVYWYQQSLDQGLQFLIQYYNGEERAKGNILERFSAQQFPDLHSELNLSSLELGDSALYFCASSAHTLGPQHFGDGTRLSIL.

The V and J genes are TRBV2 and TRBJ1-6; D is possibly TRBD1 (6 bases). Trimming shortened V by 6 bases and J by 6 bases, and 9 bases separated the two germline ends. The CDR3 runs to 13 residues. The V gene's germline CDR1 is SNHLY and CDR2 FYNNEI. This CDR3 is CASREGVNSPLHF. The CDR3 bases are TGTGCCAGCAGGGAGGGGGTTAATTCACCCCTCCACTTT.

The chain uses TRBV10-3 and TRBJ1-5, with unresolved D. In germline, CDR1 is ENHRY, CDR2 SYGVKD. V lost 0 bases to trimming and J lost 6 bases, with 18 bases between them. CDR3 size: 17 residues. Written as DNA, the CDR3 is TGTGCCATCAGTGAGTCGAGGTTAGCAGGCCCGTCTCAGCCCCAGCATTTT. Residues: CAISESRLAGPSQPQHF.

The chain has TRBV28 and TRBJ1-2; D may be TRBD1 (5 bases). The CDR3 has 13 residues. V was shortened by 6 bases and J by 3 bases, with 11 bases between the two germline ends. The germline gives CDR1 MDHEN, CDR2 SYDVKM. In DNA, the CDR3 is TGTGCCAGCAGACGGGGCCGTGACTATGGCTACACCTTC. Translated: CASRRGRDYGYTF.

The chain is built from TRBV30 and TRBJ1-1; D perhaps matches TRBD1 (6 bases). The CDR3 has 12 residues. The V gene lost 4 bases and the J gene lost 2 bases, with 8 bases spanning the gap. Germline CDR1 reads GTSNPN; CDR2 reads SVGIG (reference sequence). CDR3 in DNA: TGTGCCTGGAACAGGGTCAACACTGAAGCTTTCTTT. Protein: CAWNRVNTEAFF.

V usage is TRBV3-1 (or the pseudogene TRBV3-2) and J usage is TRBJ2-1, with D tentatively TRBD1 (5 bases). Germline CDR1 is LGHDT and CDR2 is YNNKEL (reference sequence). This CDR3 has 15 residues. Trimming took off 6 bases at V and 2 bases at J, with 14 bases between the two ends. This CDR3 is CASSGDSNPYNEQFF. CDR3 DNA sequence: TGTGCCAGCAGTGGTGACAGCAACCCCTACAATGAGCAGTTCTTC.

The chain is built from TRBV6-5 and TRBJ2-7; D unresolved. Between the trimmed V and J ends, which lost 7 bases and 3 bases, there was a span of 16 bases. The CDR3 runs 14 residues. CDR1 and CDR2 from the germline V gene are MNHEY and SVGAGI. The CDR3 here is CASTPRAGFYEQYF. In nucleotides, the CDR3 is TGTGCCAGCACCCCCCGGGCCGGCTTCTACGAGCAGTACTTC.

This chain links TRBV2 with TRBJ1-3; a weak D match, TRBD1 (5 bases). The germline gives CDR1 SNHLY, CDR2 FYNNEI. The ends were cut back, 5 bases at V and 3 bases at J, with 11 bases in the middle. This CDR3 spans 14 amino acids. The CDR3: CASSLQGYGNTIYF. CDR3 nucleotides: TGTGCCAGCAGTCTCCAGGGATATGGAAACACCATATATTTT. The full variable domain, completed using reference TRBV2 and TRBJ1-3, is EPEVTQTPSHQVTQMGQEVILRCVPISNHLYFYWYRQILGQKVEFLVSFYNNEISEKSEIFDDQFSVERPDGSNFTLKIRSTKLEDSAMYFCASSLQGYGNTIYFGEGSWLTVV.

This clone was detected only once. This chain links TRBV6-4 with TRBJ2-1; 10 bases are a match to TRBD2. The CDR3 length is 14 residues. J gave up 6 bases and V 10 bases, and 9 bases lay outside the gene matches. CDR1 is MRHNA, CDR2 SNTAGT, per germline. The CDR3 DNA is TGTGCCACTGCAGAAGCGGGGGGGGGCAATGAGCAGTTCTTC. Its translation is CATAEAGGGNEQFF.

The sample holds one count of this clone. The V call is TRBV10-3, the J call TRBJ1-2, with TRBD1 as a possible D gene (5 bases). Trimming took off 3 bases at V and 4 bases at J, with 21 bases between the two ends. Per the germline V gene, CDR1 is ENHRY and CDR2 is SYGVKD. CDR3 length equals 17 residues. The CDR3 protein is CAISDWGRFRDGYGYTF. CDR3 sequence (DNA): TGTGCCATCAGTGACTGGGGTCGATTTCGGGACGGCTATGGCTACACCTTC.

This clone was found once. This chain links TRBV7-3 with TRBJ1-1; TRBD1 is a possible D gene (6 bases). Germline assignment: CDR1 SGHTA and CDR2 FQGTGA. The CDR3 totals 13 residues. V was shortened by 5 bases and J by 3 bases, with 10 bases between the two germline ends. CDR3 in amino acids: CASSPGHYTEAFF. Written as DNA, the CDR3 is TGTGCCAGCAGCCCGGGACATTACACTGAAGCTTTCTTT.

The chain is built from TRBV2 and TRBJ1-3; no clear D. Trimming cost V 10 bases and J 4 bases, with 11 bases left between them. The CDR3 runs 12 residues. From germline, CDR1 is SNHLY and CDR2 FYNNEI. The CDR3 spells CATSTRGNTIYF. The CDR3 DNA reads as TGTGCCACTTCGACAAGGGGAAACACCATATATTTT.

Regarding this clone: Other DNA sequences in the same sample also yield this CDR3. V and J are TRBV5-1 and TRBJ1-2, with D possibly being TRBD1 (5 bases). This CDR3 contains 14 residues. Germline CDR1 is SGHRS and CDR2 is YFSETQ. With 4 bases removed from V and 4 bases from J, the gap between germline ends came to 14 bases. For the CDR3, the DNA is TGCGCCAGCAGCCCTGGGACGGGACTCTATGGCTACACCTTC. This translates into CASSPGTGLYGYTF.

This chain connects TRBV5-6 to TRBJ2-5; TRBD1 aligns across 11 bases. Germline CDR1 is SGHDT and CDR2 is YYEEEE. The CDR3 totals 18 residues. Unmatched junction bases numbered 8, after V lost 0 bases and J lost 1 base. The CDR3 DNA reads as TGTGCCAGCAGCTTGGGTCCCGGGACAGGGGGGTTCCAAGAGACCCAGTACTTC. It translates to CASSLGPGTGGFQETQYF.